Each of the 4 T cell receptor beta chains below was sequenced from the same sample in a study of early T cells in non-severe SARS-CoV-2 infection. Via MiXCR, TCRdb re-called the 5' RACE reads, giving one row per CDR3 protein. This sample carries 85,000 to 95,000 distinct CDR3 sequences, around 16% of them seen once, and the ten largest clones take around 4.9%. The sample was whole blood, taken at baseline. The source is an adult who was a healthcare worker with PCR-confirmed SARS-CoV-2 infection or an uninfected control (not recorded which).

This chain connects TRBV27 to TRBJ2-5; TRBD1 might be the D (5 bases). Germline assignment: CDR1 MNHEY and CDR2 SMNVEV (reference sequence). V was pared by 2 bases and J by 7 bases, with 5 bases between. The CDR3 totals 11 residues. CDR3 protein: CASSLGATQYF. CDR3 in DNA: TGTGCCAGCAGTTTAGGGGCGACCCAGTACTTC.

CDR3 protein: CSARAHWAGGTSYEQYF. The CDR3 region has the DNA TGCAGTGCTAGAGCCCATTGGGCGGGAGGCACCTCCTACGAGCAGTACTTC. The chain links TRBV20-1 to TRBJ2-7; 8 bases map to TRBD2. Germline values: CDR1 DFQATT, CDR2 SNEGSKA (reference sequence). CDR3 size: 17 residues. V dropped 1 base and J dropped 0; count of bases not matched to a gene: 11.

The genes are TRBV20-1 and TRBJ2-1; no clear D. The germline CDR1 and CDR2 sequences are DFQATT and SNEGSKA (reference sequence). Trimming removed 0 bases from V and 9 bases from J, with 9 bases in between. The CDR3 is 12 residues long. The CDR3 nucleotides are TGCAGTGCTAGAGATCCATGGGGTGAGCAGTTCTTC. This sequence encodes CSARDPWGEQFF.

This clonotype was detected ten times or more. V is TRBV4-3 and J is TRBJ2-7, with 12 bases matching TRBD2. The V and J ends lost 4 bases and 4 bases, in that order; junction bases with no gene match: 5. The CDR3 is made up of 15 amino acids. Germline CDR1 is LGHNA and CDR2 is YSLEER. This CDR3 is CASSLRTSGMYEQYF. In DNA, the CDR3 is TGCGCCAGCAGCCTTCGGACTAGCGGGATGTACGAGCAGTACTTC.